The following is a T cell receptor beta chain sequence with its context. Its antigen is not known. Trimming cost V 4 bases and J 2 bases, with 5 bases left between them. CDR1 is ENHRY, CDR2 SYGVKD, per germline. The CDR3 covers 12 residues. Amplified regions were TCR beta CDR3 sequences from RNA transcripts. First-round RT-PCR targeting the TCR CDR3 was performed with the HTBI primer set. TCRdb re-analysed the multiplex PCR reads in MiXCR, keeping a single row per CDR3 protein. The table records roughly 360,000 distinct CDR3 sequences, approximately 13% of them present only once. The data were taken from a study of T cells in Graves' hyperthyroidism and ophthalmopathy. Study results and caveats: Most expanded thyroid clonotypes above 0.001 recurred in blood.

The sequenced material came from blood. The chain uses TRBV10-3 and TRBJ2-5, with D perhaps TRBD1 (5 bases). The sequence derives from a young man with Graves' hyperthyroidism that later progressed to Graves' ophthalmopathy. CDR3 bases: TGTGCCATCAGTGCAGGGCAAGAGACCCAGTACTTC. As protein: CAISAGQETQYF.